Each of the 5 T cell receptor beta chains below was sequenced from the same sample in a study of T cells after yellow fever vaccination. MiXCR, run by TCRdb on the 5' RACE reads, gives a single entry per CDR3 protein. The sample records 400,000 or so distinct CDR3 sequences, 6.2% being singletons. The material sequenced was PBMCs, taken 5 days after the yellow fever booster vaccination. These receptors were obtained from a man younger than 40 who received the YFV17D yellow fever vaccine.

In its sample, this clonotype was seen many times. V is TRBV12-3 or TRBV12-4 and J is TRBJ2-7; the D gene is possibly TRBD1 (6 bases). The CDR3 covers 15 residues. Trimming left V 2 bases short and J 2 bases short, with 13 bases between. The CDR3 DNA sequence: TGTGCCAGCAGTTTACTGGACAGAGGGCCCTACGAGCAGTACTTC. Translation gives CASSLLDRGPYEQYF.

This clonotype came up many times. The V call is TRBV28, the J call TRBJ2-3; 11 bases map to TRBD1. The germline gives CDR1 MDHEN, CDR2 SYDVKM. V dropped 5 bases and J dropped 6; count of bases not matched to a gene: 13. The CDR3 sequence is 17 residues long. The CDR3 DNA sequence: TGTGCCAGCAGTCCCCCCCCCGGGACAGGGGGGAGGGATACGCAGTATTTT. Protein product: CASSPPPGTGGRDTQYF.

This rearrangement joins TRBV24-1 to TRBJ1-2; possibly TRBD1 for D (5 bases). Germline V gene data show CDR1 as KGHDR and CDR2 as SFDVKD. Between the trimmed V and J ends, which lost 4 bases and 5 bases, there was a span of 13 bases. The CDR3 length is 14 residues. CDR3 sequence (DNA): TGTGCCACCAGTGACGGACAATCGTCATATGGCTACACCTTC. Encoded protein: CATSDGQSSYGYTF.

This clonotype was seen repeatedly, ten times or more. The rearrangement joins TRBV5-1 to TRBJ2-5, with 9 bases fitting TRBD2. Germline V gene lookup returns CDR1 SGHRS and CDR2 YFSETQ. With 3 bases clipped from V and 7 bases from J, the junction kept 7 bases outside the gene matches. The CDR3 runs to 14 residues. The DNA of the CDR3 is TGCGCCAGCAGCTCCTTGGCGCGGGAGGGGACCCAGTACTTC. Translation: CASSSLAREGTQYF.

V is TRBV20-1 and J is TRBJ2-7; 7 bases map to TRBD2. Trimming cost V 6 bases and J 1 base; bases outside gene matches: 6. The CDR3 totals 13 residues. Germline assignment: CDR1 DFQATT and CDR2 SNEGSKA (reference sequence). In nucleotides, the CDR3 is TGCAGTGCCTCAAGCGGGGATTCCTACGAGCAGTACTTC. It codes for CSASSGDSYEQYF.